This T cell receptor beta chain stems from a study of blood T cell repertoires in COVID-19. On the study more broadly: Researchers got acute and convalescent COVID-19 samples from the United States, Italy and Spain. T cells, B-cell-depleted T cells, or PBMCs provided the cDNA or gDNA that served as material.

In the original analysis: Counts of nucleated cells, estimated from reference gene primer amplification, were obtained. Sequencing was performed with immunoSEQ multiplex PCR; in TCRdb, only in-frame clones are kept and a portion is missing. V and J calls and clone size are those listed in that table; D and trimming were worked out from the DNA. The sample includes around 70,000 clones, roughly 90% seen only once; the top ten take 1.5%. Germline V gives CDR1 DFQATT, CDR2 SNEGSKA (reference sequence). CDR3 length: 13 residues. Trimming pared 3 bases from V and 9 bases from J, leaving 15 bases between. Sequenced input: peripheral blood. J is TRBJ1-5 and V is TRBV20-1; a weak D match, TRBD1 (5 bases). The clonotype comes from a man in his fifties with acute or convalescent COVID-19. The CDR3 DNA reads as TGCAGTGCTAGTGAGGACACCGTGCGGCCCCAGCATTTT. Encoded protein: CSASEDTVRPQHF.